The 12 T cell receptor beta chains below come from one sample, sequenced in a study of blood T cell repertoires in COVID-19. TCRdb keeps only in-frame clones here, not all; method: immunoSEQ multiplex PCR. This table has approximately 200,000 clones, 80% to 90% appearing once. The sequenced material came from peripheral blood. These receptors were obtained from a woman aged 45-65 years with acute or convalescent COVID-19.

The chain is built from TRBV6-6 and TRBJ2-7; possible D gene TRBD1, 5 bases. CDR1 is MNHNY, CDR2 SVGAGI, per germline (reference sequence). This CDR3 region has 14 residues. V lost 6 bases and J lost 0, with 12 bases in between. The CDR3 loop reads CASRRPDSSYEQYF. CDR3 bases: TGTGCCAGCAGACGCCCAGACAGCTCCTACGAGCAGTACTTC.

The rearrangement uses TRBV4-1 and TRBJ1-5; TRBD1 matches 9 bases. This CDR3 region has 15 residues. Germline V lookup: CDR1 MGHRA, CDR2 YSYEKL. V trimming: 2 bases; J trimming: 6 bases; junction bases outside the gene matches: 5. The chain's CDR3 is CASSQRTGGGQPQHF. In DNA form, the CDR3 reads TGCGCCAGCAGCCAAAGAACAGGGGGCGGTCAGCCCCAGCATTTT.

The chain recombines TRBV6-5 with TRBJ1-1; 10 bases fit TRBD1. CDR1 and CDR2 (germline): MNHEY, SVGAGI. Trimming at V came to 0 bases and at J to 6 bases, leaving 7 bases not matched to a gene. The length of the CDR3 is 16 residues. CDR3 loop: CASSYSTDRGRAEAFF. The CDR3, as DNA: TGTGCCAGCAGTTACTCAACCGACAGGGGGCGGGCTGAAGCTTTCTTT.

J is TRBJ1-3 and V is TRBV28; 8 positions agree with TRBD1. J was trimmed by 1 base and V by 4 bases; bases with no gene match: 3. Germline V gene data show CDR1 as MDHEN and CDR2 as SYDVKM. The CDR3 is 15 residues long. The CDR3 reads CASSSGQVSGNTIYF. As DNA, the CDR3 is TGTGCCAGCAGTTCGGGACAGGTATCTGGAAACACCATATATTTT.

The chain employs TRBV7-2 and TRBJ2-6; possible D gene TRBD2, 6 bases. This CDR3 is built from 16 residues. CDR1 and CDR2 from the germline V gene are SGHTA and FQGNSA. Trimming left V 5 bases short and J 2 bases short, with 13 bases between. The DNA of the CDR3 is TGTGCCAGCAGCCCCCAGGAGGGCACTGGGGCCAACGTCCTGACTTTC. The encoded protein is CASSPQEGTGANVLTF.

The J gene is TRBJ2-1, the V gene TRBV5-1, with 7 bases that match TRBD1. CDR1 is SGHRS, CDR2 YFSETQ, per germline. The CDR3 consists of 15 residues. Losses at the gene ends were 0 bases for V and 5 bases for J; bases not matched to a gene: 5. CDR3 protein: CASSLEQGWNNEQFF. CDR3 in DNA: TGCGCCAGCAGCTTGGAACAGGGGTGGAACAATGAGCAGTTCTTC.

The CDR3 bases are TGCAGCGTTAAGTTGGGGGGTATAGGGCAGAACACTGAAGCTTTCTTT. Residues: CSVKLGGIGQNTEAFF. The gene calls are TRBV29-1 and TRBJ1-1, with D possibly being TRBD1 (5 bases). Trimming left V 5 bases short and J 1 base short, with 20 bases between. Germline loops: CDR1 SQVTM, CDR2 ANQGSEA. This CDR3 has 16 amino acids.

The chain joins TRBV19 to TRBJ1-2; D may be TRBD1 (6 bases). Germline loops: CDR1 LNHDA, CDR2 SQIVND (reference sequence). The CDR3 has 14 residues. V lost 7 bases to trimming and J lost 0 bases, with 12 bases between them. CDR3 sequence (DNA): TGTGCCAGTACCCCGGGGACATCTAACTATGGCTACACCTTC. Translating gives CASTPGTSNYGYTF.

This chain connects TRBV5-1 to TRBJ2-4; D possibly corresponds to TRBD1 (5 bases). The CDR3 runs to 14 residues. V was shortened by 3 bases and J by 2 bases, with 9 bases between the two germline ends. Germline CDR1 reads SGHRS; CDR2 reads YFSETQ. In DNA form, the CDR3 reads TGCGCCAGCAGCTCTTACAGGTCCAAAAACATTCAGTACTTC. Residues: CASSSYRSKNIQYF.

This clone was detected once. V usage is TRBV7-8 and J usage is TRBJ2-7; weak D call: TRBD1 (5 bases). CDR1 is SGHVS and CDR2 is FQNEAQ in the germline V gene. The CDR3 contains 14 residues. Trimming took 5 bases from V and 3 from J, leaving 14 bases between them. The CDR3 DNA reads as TGTGCCAGCAGCGTCGACCTAGGGGACTACGAGCAGTACTTC. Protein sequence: CASSVDLGDYEQYF.

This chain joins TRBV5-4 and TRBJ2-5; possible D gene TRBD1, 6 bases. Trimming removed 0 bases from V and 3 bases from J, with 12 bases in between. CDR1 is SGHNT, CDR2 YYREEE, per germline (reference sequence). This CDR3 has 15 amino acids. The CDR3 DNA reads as TGTGCCAGCAGCTTGGGGGGGCGCAAGGAAGAGACCCAGTACTTC. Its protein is CASSLGGRKEETQYF. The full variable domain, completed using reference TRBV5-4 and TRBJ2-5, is ETGVTQSPTHLIKTRGQQVTLRCSSQSGHNTVSWYQQALGQGPQFIFQYYREEENGRGNFPPRFSGLQFPNYSSELNVNALELDDSALYLCASSLGGRKEETQYFGPGTRLLVL.

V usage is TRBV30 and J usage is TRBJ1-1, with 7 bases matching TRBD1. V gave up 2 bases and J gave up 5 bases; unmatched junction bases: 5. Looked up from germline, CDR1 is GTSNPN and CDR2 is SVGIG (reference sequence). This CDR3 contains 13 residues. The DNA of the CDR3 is TGTGCCTGGAGTAGATCAGGGGGAACTGAAGCTTTCTTT. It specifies CAWSRSGGTEAFF. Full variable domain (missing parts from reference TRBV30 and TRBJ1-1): SQTIHQWPATLVQPVGSPLSLECTVEGTSNPNLYWYRQAAGRGLQLLFYSVGIGQISSEVPQNLSASRPQDRQFILSSKKLLLSDSGFYLCAWSRSGGTEAFFGQGTRLTVV.